Below, 7 T cell receptor beta chains from the same sample are listed, as sequenced in a study of cytomegalovirus exposure and HLA in healthy donors. In the PCR, 60 Vbeta and 13 Jbeta primers were used. Measured with immunoSEQ multiplex PCR; TCRdb has only the in-frame clones, and not every one. In the table there are 150,000 to 200,000 clones, 77% of which are singletons. The source material was PBMCs. The receptor set was obtained from a man aged 50-60 years in good health and CMV-seropositive.

In DNA, the CDR3 is TGTGCCAGCAGGACGGGACAGGGTGTGTACGAGCAGTACTTC. Translating it yields CASRTGQGVYEQYF. The chain couples TRBV6-5 to TRBJ2-7; 9 nucleotides line up with TRBD1. Germline CDR1 reads MNHEY; CDR2 reads SVGAGI. The CDR3 totals 14 residues. V dropped 6 bases and J dropped 4; count of bases not matched to a gene: 7.

The genes are TRBV25-1 and TRBJ1-3; no definite D call. The CDR3 loop spans 15 amino acids. V gave up 4 bases and J gave up 4 bases, with 14 bases separating them. Germline V lookup: CDR1 MGHDK, CDR2 SYGVNS. The CDR3 here is CASSARYGLGNTIYF. CDR3 in DNA: TGTGCCAGCAGTGCCCGGTATGGACTCGGAAACACCATATATTTT.

This clone was seen a handful of times. The J gene is TRBJ1-2, the V gene TRBV30, with D hard to call. Germline assignment: CDR1 GTSNPN and CDR2 SVGIG (reference sequence). The V end lost 5 bases, the J end lost 8 bases, and 3 bases lay between the germline ends. CDR3 length: 8 amino acids. CDR3 sequence reads: CAWEGYTF. The CDR3 coding sequence is TGTGCCTGGGAGGGCTACACCTTC.

V usage is TRBV13 and J usage is TRBJ2-3; TRBD2 matches at 8 bases. CDR3 length: 16 residues. With 4 bases clipped from V and 6 bases from J, the junction kept 12 bases outside the gene matches. CDR1 is PRHDT and CDR2 is FYEKMQ in the germline V gene (reference sequence). Written as DNA, the CDR3 is TGTGCCAGCAGCTCCCGAGTTAGCGGGGCGGGGGATACGCAGTATTTT. It is translated as CASSSRVSGAGDTQYF.

J is TRBJ1-1 and V is TRBV29-1; the D is unclear. Germline V CDR1 and CDR2: SQVTM, ANQGSEA. The CDR3 spans 13 residues. Trimming left V 3 bases short and J 6 bases short, with 14 bases between. CDR3 amino acids: CSVDRGEVPEAFF. The CDR3 DNA follows: TGCAGCGTTGATCGGGGAGAGGTCCCTGAAGCTTTCTTT.

The V and J genes are TRBV13 and TRBJ2-1; TRBD2 aligns across 12 bases. This CDR3 spans 18 amino acids. V lost 8 bases and J lost 6; bases outside the gene matches: 17. Germline assignment: CDR1 PRHDT and CDR2 FYEKMQ (reference sequence). The CDR3 DNA reads TGTGCCAGCTTTTCGATTTATCTAGCGGGGGGGCGAGGCAATGAGCAGTTCTTC. It codes for CASFSIYLAGGRGNEQFF.

This clone occurred a few times. The J gene is TRBJ1-3, the V gene TRBV9; 10 nucleotides agree with TRBD1. The CDR3 runs 17 residues. Unmatched junction bases numbered 10, after V lost 4 bases and J lost 3 bases. Per germline, CDR1 SGDLS and CDR2 YYNGEE. CDR3 sequence (DNA): TGTGCCAGCAGCCTAACGGGACAGGGGAGAGGTGGAAACACCATATATTTT. Its translation is CASSLTGQGRGGNTIYF. Full variable domain (missing parts from reference TRBV9 and TRBJ1-3): DSGVTQTPKHLITATGQRVTLRCSPRSGDLSVYWYQQSLDQGLQFLIQYYNGEERAKGNILERFSAQQFPDLHSELNLSSLELGDSALYFCASSLTGQGRGGNTIYFGEGSWLTVV.